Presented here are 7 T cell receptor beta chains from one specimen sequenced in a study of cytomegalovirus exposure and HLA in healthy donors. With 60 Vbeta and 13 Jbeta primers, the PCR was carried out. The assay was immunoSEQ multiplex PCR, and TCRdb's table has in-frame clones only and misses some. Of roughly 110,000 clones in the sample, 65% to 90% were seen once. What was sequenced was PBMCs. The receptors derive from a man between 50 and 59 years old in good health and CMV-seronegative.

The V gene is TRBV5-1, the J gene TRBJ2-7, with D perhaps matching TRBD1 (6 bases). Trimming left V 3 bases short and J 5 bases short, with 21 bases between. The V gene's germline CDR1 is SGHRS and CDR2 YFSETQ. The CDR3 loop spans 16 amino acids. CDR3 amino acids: CASSSVRDTSKDEQYF. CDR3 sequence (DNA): TGCGCCAGCAGCTCAGTCCGGGACACCTCAAAGGACGAGCAGTACTTC.

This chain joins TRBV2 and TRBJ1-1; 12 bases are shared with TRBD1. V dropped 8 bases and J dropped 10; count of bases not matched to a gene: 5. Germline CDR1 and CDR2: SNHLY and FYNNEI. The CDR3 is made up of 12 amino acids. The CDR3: CASQGQGARAFF. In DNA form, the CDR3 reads TGTGCCAGCCAGGGACAGGGGGCGAGAGCTTTCTTT.

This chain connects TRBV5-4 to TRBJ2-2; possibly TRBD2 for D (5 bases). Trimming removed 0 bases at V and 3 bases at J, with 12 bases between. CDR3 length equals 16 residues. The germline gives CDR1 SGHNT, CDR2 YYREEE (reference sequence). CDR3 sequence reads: CASSLGLAFDTGELFF. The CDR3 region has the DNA TGTGCCAGCAGCTTGGGCCTAGCTTTCGACACCGGGGAGCTGTTTTTT.

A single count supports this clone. This CDR3 is CASSSGSLYNEQFF. The CDR3 bases are TGTGCCAGCAGCTCGGGGAGCCTGTACAATGAGCAGTTCTTC. The J gene is TRBJ2-1, the V gene TRBV11-1, with a possible D match to TRBD2 (5 bases). The CDR3 covers 14 residues. Germline V lookup: CDR1 SGHAT, CDR2 FQDESV (reference sequence). V was shortened by 4 bases and J by 4 bases, with 11 bases between the two germline ends.

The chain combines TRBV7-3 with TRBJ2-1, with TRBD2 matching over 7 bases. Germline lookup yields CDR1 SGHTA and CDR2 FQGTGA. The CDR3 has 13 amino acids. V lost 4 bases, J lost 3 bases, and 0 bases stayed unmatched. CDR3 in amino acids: CASSSGGYNEQFF. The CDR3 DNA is TGTGCCAGCAGCTCGGGGGGCTACAATGAGCAGTTCTTC.

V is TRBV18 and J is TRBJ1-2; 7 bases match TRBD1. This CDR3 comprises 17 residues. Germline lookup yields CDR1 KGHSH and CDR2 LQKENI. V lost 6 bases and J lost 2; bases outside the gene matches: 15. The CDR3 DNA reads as TGTGCCAGCTCCCAGTTGACTCCAGACAGGGCCAACTATGGCTACACCTTC. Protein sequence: CASSQLTPDRANYGYTF.

The CDR3 spells CASSFEGNSNQPQHF. CDR3 bases: TGTGCCAGCAGTTTCGAGGGAAATAGCAATCAGCCCCAGCATTTT. The gene calls are TRBV6-1 and TRBJ1-5; D is ambiguous. This CDR3 is built from 15 residues. V lost 5 bases and J 0 bases, leaving 11 bases between the germline ends. Germline V gene data show CDR1 as MNHNS and CDR2 as SASEGT.